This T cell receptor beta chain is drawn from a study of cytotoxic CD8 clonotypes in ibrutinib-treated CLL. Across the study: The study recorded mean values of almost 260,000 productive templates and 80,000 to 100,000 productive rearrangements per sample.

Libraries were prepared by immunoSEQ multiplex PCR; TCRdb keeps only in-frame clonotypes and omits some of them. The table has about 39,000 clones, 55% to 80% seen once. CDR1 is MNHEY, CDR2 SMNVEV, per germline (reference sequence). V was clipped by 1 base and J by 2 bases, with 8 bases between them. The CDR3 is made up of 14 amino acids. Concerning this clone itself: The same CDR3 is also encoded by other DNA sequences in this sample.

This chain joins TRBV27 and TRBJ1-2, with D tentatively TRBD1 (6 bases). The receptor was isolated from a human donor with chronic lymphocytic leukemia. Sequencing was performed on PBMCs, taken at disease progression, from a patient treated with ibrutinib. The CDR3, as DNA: TGTGCCAGCAGTTTATATACAGGGAACTATGGCTACACCTTC. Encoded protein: CASSLYTGNYGYTF.